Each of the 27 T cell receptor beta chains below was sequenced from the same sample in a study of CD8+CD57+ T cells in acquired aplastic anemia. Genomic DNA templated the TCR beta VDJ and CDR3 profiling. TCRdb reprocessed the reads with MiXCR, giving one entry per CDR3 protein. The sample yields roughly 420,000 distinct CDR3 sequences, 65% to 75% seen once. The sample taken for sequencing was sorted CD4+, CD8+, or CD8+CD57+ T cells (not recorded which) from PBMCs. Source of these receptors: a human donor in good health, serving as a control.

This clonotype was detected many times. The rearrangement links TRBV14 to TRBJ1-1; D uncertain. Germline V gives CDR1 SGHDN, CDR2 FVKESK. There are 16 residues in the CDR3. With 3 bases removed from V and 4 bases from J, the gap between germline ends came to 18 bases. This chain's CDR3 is CASSHASLALVTEAFF. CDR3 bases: TGTGCCAGCAGCCATGCGTCGTTGGCGCTGGTCACTGAAGCTTTCTTT.

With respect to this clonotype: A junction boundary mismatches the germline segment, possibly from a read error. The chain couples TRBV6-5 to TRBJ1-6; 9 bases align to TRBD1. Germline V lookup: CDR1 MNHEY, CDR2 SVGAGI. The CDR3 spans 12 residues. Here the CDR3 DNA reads TGTGCCAGCAGCTCAGGACAGGGGCTAATCGACTTT. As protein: CASSSGQGLIDF.

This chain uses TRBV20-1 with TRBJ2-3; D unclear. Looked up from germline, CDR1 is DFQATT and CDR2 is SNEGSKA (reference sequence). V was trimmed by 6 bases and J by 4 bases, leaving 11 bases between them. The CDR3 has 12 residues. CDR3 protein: CSAPLQSDTQYF. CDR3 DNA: TGCAGTGCCCCCCTCCAGTCAGATACGCAGTATTTT.

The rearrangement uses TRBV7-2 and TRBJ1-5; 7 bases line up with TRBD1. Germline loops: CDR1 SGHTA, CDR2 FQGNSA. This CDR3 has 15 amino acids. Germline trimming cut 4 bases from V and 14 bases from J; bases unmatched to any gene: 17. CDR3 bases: TGTGCCAGCAGCTACTCCGGGACAGAGCATCACTTCGAGCATTTT. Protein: CASSYSGTEHHFEHF.

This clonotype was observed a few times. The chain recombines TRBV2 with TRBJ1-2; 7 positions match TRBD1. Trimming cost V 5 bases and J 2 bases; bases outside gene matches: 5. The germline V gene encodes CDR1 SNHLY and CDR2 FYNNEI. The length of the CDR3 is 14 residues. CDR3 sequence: CASSRTGLNYGYTF. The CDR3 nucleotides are TGTGCCAGCAGTAGGACAGGCCTCAACTATGGCTACACCTTC.

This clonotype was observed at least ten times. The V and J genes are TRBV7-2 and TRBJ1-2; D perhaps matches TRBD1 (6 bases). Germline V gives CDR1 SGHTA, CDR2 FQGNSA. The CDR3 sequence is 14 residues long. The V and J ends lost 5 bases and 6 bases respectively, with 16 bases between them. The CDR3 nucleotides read TGTGCCAGCAGCGCTGTGGGACAACGCGATGGCTACACCTTC. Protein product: CASSAVGQRDGYTF.

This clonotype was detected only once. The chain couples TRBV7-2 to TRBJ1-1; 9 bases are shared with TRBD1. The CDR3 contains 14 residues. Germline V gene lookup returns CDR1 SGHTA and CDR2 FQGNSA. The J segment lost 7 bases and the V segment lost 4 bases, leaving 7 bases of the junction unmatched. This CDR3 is CASSSQGQGIEAFF. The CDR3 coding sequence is TGTGCCAGCAGCTCCCAGGGACAGGGCATTGAAGCTTTCTTT.

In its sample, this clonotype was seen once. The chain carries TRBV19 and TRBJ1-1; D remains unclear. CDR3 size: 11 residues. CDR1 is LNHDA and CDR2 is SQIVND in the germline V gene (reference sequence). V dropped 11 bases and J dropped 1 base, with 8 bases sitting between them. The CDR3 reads CAPVTNTEAFF. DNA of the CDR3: TGTGCCCCGGTGACGAACACTGAAGCTTTCTTT. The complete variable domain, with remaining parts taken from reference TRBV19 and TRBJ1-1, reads DGGITQSPKYLFRKEGQNVTLSCEQNLNHDAMYWYRQDPGQGLRLIYYSQIVNDFQKGDIAEGYSVSREKKESFPLTVTSAQKNPTAFYLCAPVTNTEAFFGQGTRLTVV.

The chain's CDR3 is CASSLRDRPNSRLTF. CDR3 in DNA: TGTGCCAGCAGCTTACGAGACAGGCCTAATTCACGCCTCACCTTC. The V gene is TRBV7-2, the J gene TRBJ1-2, with D possibly matching TRBD1 (6 bases). Germline assignment: CDR1 SGHTA and CDR2 FQGNSA. The CDR3 totals 15 residues. The V end was cut by 2 bases, the J end by 13 bases, with 23 bases between.

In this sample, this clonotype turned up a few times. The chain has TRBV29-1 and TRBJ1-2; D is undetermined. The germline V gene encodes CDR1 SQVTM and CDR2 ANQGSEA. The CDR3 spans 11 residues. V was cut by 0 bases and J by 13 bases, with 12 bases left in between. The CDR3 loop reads CSVEDDRLTTF. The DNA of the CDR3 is TGCAGCGTTGAAGATGATAGACTCACCACCTTC.

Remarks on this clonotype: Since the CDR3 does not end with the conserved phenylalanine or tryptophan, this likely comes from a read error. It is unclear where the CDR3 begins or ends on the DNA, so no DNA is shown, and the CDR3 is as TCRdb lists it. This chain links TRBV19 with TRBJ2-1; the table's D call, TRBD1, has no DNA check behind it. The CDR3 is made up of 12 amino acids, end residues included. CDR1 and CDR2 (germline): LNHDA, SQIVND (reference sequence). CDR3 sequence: CASSIIDQGQLI.

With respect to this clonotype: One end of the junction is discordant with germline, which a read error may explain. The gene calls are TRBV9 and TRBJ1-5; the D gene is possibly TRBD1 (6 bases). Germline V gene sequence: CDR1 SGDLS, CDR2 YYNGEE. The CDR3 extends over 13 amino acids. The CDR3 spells CASTGQRDQPQQF. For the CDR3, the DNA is TGTGCCAGCACCGGACAGCGAGATCAGCCCCAGCAGTTT.

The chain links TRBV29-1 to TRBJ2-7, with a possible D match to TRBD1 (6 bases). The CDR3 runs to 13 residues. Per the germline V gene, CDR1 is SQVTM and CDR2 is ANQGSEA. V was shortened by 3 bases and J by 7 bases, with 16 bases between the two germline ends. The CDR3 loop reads CSVEYREGGEQYF. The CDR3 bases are TGCAGCGTTGAGTATCGGGAAGGGGGAGAGCAGTACTTC.

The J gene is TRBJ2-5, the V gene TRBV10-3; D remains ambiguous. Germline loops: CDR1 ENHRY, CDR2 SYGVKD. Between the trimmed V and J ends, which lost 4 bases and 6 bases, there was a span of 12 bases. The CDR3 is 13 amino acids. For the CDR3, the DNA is TGTGCCATCAGTGGGCCAGGTGATCAGACCCAGTACTTC. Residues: CAISGPGDQTQYF.

For the CDR3, the DNA is TGTGCCAGCAGTTACTCCCGGGAGGTATATGAAAAACTGTTTTTT. It specifies CASSYSREVYEKLFF. J is TRBJ1-4 and V is TRBV6-6; D remains ambiguous. V lost 0 bases and J 6 bases, leaving 11 bases between the germline ends. This CDR3 comprises 15 residues. The germline V gene has CDR1 MNHNY and CDR2 SVGAGI (reference sequence).

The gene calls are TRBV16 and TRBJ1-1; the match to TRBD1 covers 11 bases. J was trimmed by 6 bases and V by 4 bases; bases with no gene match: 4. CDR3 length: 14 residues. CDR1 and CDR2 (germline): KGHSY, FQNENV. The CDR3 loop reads CASSRGQGAPEAFF. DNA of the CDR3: TGTGCCAGCAGCCGAGGACAGGGGGCACCTGAAGCTTTCTTT.

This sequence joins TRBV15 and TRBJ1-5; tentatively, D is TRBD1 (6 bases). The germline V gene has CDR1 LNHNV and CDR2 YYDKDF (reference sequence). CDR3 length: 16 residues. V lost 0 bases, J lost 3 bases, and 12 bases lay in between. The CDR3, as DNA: TGTGCCACCAGCAGAGACCGGCAGGGGTCCAATCAGCCCCAGCATTTT. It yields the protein CATSRDRQGSNQPQHF.

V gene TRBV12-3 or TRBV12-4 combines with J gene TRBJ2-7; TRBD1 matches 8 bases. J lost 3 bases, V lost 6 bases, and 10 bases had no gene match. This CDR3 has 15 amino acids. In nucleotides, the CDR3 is TGTGCCAGCAGCTCCCGGACAGGGAACCGCTACGAGCAGTACTTC. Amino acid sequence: CASSSRTGNRYEQYF.

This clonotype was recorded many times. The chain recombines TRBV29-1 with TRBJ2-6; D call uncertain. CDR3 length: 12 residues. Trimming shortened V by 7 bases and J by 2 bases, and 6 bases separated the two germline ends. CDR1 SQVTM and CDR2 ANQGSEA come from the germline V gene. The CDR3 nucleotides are TGCAGCGCAAATACTGGGGCCAACGTCCTGACTTTC. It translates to CSANTGANVLTF. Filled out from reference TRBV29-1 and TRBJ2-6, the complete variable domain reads SAVISQKPSRDICQRGTSLTIQCQVDSQVTMMFWYRQQPGQSLTLIATANQGSEATYESGFVIDKFPISRPNLTFSTLTVSNMSPEDSSIYLCSANTGANVLTFGAGSRLTVL.

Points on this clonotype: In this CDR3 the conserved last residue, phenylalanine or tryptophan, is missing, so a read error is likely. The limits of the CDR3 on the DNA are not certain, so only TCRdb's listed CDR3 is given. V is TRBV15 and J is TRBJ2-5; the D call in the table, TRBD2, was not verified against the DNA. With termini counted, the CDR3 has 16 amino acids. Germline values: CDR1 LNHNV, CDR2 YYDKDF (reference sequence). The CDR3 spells CATSGVLAGGGYTHYS.

The CDR3 loop is CAISERRTGNEQYF. CDR3 nucleotide sequence: TGTGCCATCAGCGAGCGCCGGACAGGGAACGAGCAGTACTTC. This chain links TRBV10-3 with TRBJ2-7, with 8 bases that match TRBD1. J lost 5 bases, V lost 6 bases, and 9 bases had no gene match. This CDR3 region has 14 residues. In germline, CDR1 is ENHRY, CDR2 SYGVKD.

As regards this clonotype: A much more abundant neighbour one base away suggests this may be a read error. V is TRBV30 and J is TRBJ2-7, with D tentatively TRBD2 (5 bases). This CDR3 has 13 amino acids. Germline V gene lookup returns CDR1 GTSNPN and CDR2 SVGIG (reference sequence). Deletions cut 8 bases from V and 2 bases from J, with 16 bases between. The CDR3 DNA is TGTGCCAGGGAGTCTCCGACGACCTACGAGCAGTACTTC. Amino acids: CARESPTTYEQYF. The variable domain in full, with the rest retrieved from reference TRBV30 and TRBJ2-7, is SQTIHQWPATLVQPVGSPLSLECTVEGTSNPNLYWYRQAAGRGLQLLFYSVGIGQISSEVPQNLSASRPQDRQFILSSKKLLLSDSGFYLCARESPTTYEQYFGPGTRLTVT.

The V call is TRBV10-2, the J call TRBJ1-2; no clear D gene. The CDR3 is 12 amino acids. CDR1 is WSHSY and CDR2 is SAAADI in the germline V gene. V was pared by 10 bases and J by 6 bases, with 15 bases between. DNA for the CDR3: TGCGCCACGGAGACGGATACTGATGGCTACACCTTC. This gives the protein CATETDTDGYTF.

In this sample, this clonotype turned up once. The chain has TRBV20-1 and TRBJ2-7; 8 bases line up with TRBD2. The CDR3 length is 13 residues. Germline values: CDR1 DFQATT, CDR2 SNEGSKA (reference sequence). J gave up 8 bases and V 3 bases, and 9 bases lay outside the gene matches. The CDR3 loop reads CSASRGGRNQQYF. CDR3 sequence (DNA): TGCAGTGCTAGCCGGGGGGGTCGCAATCAGCAGTACTTC.

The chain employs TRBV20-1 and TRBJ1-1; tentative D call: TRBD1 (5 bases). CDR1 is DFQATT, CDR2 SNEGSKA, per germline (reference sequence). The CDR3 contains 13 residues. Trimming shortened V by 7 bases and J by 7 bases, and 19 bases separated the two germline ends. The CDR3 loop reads CSVTDGHYNEAFF. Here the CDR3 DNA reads TGCAGTGTCACGGACGGACACTACAATGAAGCTTTCTTT.

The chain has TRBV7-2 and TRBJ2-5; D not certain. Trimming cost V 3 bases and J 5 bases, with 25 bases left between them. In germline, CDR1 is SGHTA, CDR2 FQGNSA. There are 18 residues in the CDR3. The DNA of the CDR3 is TGTGCCAGCAGCTTTGGCCGGCCCCGTACCTGCCATCAGGAGACCCAGTACTTC. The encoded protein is CASSFGRPRTCHQETQYF.

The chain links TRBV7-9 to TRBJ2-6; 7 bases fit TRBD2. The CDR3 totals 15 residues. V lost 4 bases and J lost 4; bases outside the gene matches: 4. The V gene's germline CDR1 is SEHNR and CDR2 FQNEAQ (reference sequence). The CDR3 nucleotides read TGTGCCAGCAGCTCCCAACTAGCGGGGGCCAACGTCCTGACTTTC. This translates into CASSSQLAGANVLTF.